The 21 T cell receptor beta chains reported below all come from one sample, sequenced in a study of shared clonotypes between healthy human individuals. Assay used: immunoSEQ multiplex PCR; TCRdb lists only in-frame clones, some missing. The profile shows approximately 2,000,000 clones, around 92% of them singletons. The sample was naive CD4+ T cells from PBMCs. Subset denoted: CD45RA+ positively selected. The receptor set was obtained from a man aged 18 to 35 in good health. Some clones in this sample may be carry-over from other donors' samples.

The chain has TRBV18 and TRBJ1-1; D is unresolved. Trimming pared 8 bases from V and 4 bases from J, leaving 23 bases between. The germline V gene encodes CDR1 KGHSH and CDR2 LQKENI. This CDR3 region has 16 residues. The chain's CDR3 is CASLPQSGVLGTEAFF. CDR3 nucleotides: TGTGCCAGCCTACCACAGAGTGGGGTGTTAGGCACTGAAGCTTTCTTT.

The rearrangement joins TRBV28 to TRBJ2-7; 7 bases fit TRBD2. The trim removed 4 bases at V and 6 bases at J, leaving 9 bases unmatched. Germline-derived CDR1 and CDR2 are MDHEN and SYDVKM. This CDR3 has 14 amino acids. CDR3 in DNA: TGTGCCAGCAGTTCCCTTAGTAGCGGGTTCGAGCAGTACTTC. It yields the protein CASSSLSSGFEQYF.

The V and J genes are TRBV5-4 and TRBJ1-5, with TRBD1 matching over 10 bases. CDR1 and CDR2 from the germline V gene are SGHNT and YYREEE (reference sequence). The CDR3 loop spans 15 amino acids. V lost 4 bases to trimming and J lost 4 bases; unmatched junction nucleotides: 5. Here the CDR3 reads CASSPGQGLNQPQHF. The CDR3 coding sequence is TGTGCCAGCAGCCCGGGACAGGGGTTAAATCAGCCCCAGCATTTT.

The V gene is TRBV27, the J gene TRBJ2-7, with TRBD2 as a possible D gene (6 bases). With 8 bases removed from V and 0 bases from J, the gap between germline ends came to 14 bases. The germline V gene encodes CDR1 MNHEY and CDR2 SMNVEV (reference sequence). The CDR3 loop spans 14 amino acids. The CDR3 DNA follows: TGTGCCAGCGCAAAGCGGGCCTTCTCCTACGAGCAGTACTTC. Encoded protein: CASAKRAFSYEQYF.

Worth noting for this clone: The sample contains more than one DNA sequence encoding this CDR3. This chain uses TRBV4-2 with TRBJ1-4; D unclear. Germline CDR1 is LGHNA and CDR2 is YNFKEQ. The CDR3 is 15 amino acids. V was shortened by 0 bases and J by 0 bases, with 5 bases between the two germline ends. Here the CDR3 DNA reads TGTGCCAGCAGCCAAGAGCCGGCAACTAATGAAAAACTGTTTTTT. Translated, it gives CASSQEPATNEKLFF.

This clone has a handful of counts. The V gene is TRBV6-5, the J gene TRBJ1-3; no firm D call. Trimming cost V 4 bases and J 8 bases, with 6 bases left between them. This CDR3 is 11 amino acids long. Germline V lookup: CDR1 MNHEY, CDR2 SVGAGI. The CDR3 sequence: CASSLADTIYF. The CDR3 region has the DNA TGTGCCAGCAGTTTGGCCGACACCATATATTTT.

This clone was observed a single time. V usage is TRBV4-1 and J usage is TRBJ1-5; D unresolved. CDR3 length: 15 amino acids. Germline V lookup: CDR1 MGHRA, CDR2 YSYEKL. V was shortened by 2 bases and J by 6 bases, with 14 bases between the two germline ends. The chain's CDR3 is CASSQLAGIGQPQHF. CDR3 nucleotide sequence: TGCGCCAGCAGCCAATTGGCGGGGATTGGTCAGCCCCAGCATTTT.

The rearrangement joins TRBV6-5 to TRBJ1-2; a possible D gene is TRBD1 (6 bases). The CDR3 is 16 residues long. Looked up from germline, CDR1 is MNHEY and CDR2 is SVGAGI. V was shortened by 2 bases and J by 4 bases, with 17 bases between the two germline ends. CDR3 in DNA: TGTGCCAGCAGTTACGCGGGGGCCAGGGGACTCTATGGCTACACCTTC. Translation: CASSYAGARGLYGYTF.

The chain combines TRBV11-1 with TRBJ1-2; D perhaps matches TRBD1 (5 bases). There are 16 residues in the CDR3. Germline CDR1 reads SGHAT; CDR2 reads FQDESV (reference sequence). V was pared by 4 bases and J by 8 bases, with 23 bases between. The CDR3 here is CASSSTTGRGGTGYTF. CDR3 DNA sequence: TGTGCCAGCAGCTCAACGACGGGACGGGGCGGGACCGGCTACACCTTC.

V is TRBV7-8 and J is TRBJ2-2; D call uncertain. This CDR3 contains 16 residues. The germline V gene encodes CDR1 SGHVS and CDR2 FQNEAQ. V was trimmed by 3 bases and J by 2 bases, leaving 13 bases between them. The CDR3, as DNA: TGTGCCAGCAGCTTTTCCCAGGTGATAAACACCGGGGAGCTGTTTTTT. Its translation is CASSFSQVINTGELFF.

The rearrangement links TRBV7-2 to TRBJ2-5, with D possibly called TRBD1 or TRBD2 (6 bases each). The ends were cut back, 0 bases at V and 2 bases at J, with 10 bases in the middle. Per the germline V gene, CDR1 is SGHTA and CDR2 is FQGNSA. This CDR3 region has 15 residues. CDR3 region: CASSLASGAQETQYF. The CDR3 DNA is TGTGCCAGCAGCTTAGCTTCGGGGGCGCAAGAGACCCAGTACTTC.

A note on this clone: The sample contains more than one DNA sequence encoding this CDR3. The chain uses TRBV14 and TRBJ1-2; D is unresolved. With 0 bases removed from V and 7 bases from J, the gap between germline ends came to 3 bases. Germline CDR1 SGHDN, CDR2 FVKESK. This CDR3 contains 11 residues. The CDR3 DNA reads as TGTGCCAGCAGCCAAGAGGGTGGCTACACCTTC. Translating it yields CASSQEGGYTF.

This chain joins TRBV28 and TRBJ1-4; no firm D call. Germline-derived CDR1 and CDR2 are MDHEN and SYDVKM. Deletions cut 6 bases from V and 0 bases from J, with 11 bases between. This CDR3 is built from 15 residues. CDR3 sequence: CASSPPAATNEKLFF. CDR3 sequence (DNA): TGTGCCAGCAGCCCGCCGGCTGCAACTAATGAAAAACTGTTTTTT.

V and J are TRBV7-2 and TRBJ1-5; 8 bases match TRBD1. Trimming at V came to 2 bases and at J to 4 bases, leaving 4 bases not matched to a gene. CDR3 length equals 15 residues. Germline lookup yields CDR1 SGHTA and CDR2 FQGNSA. The CDR3 region has the DNA TGTGCCAGCAGCTTAACCCAGGGGGCGAATCAGCCCCAGCATTTT. Its protein product is CASSLTQGANQPQHF.

This clone was detected a few times. CDR3 protein: CASSPIDRDPFF. The CDR3 bases are TGTGCCAGCAGCCCTATCGACAGGGATCCGTTTTTT. The chain carries TRBV11-2 and TRBJ1-4, with TRBD1 matching 7 bases. The trim removed 5 bases at V and 16 bases at J, leaving 10 bases unmatched. This CDR3 is built from 12 residues. Germline loops: CDR1 SGHAT, CDR2 FQNNGV.

V gene TRBV27 combines with J gene TRBJ1-2; D is possibly TRBD1 (5 bases). V dropped 5 bases and J dropped 5 bases, with 12 bases sitting between them. Germline V gives CDR1 MNHEY, CDR2 SMNVEV (reference sequence). The CDR3 has 13 amino acids. The CDR3 loop is CASSRDGSYGYTF. DNA for the CDR3: TGTGCCAGCAGTCGGGACGGCTCGTATGGCTACACCTTC.

The rearrangement joins TRBV2 to TRBJ2-2; unclear D gene. CDR1 SNHLY and CDR2 FYNNEI come from the germline V gene. The CDR3 has 14 residues. The ends were cut back, 6 bases at V and 5 bases at J, with 13 bases in the middle. CDR3 sequence reads: CASRGIRLTGELFF. Here the CDR3 DNA reads TGTGCCAGCAGGGGGATTAGATTAACCGGGGAGCTGTTTTTT.

The rearrangement uses TRBV7-2 and TRBJ1-1; 7 bases fit TRBD1. The CDR3 spans 16 residues. Germline V gene sequence: CDR1 SGHTA, CDR2 FQGNSA. The ends lost 1 base at V and 1 base at J; junction bases unmatched: 6. Here the CDR3 reads CASSLEGRTGNTEAFF. CDR3 nucleotides: TGTGCCAGCAGCTTAGAGGGGCGGACAGGGAACACTGAAGCTTTCTTT. The variable domain in full, completed from reference TRBV7-2 and TRBJ1-1, reads GAGVSQSPSNKVTEKGKDVELRCDPISGHTALYWYRQSLGQGLEFLIYFQGNSAPDKSGLPSDRFSAERTGGSVSTLTIQRTQQEDSAVYLCASSLEGRTGNTEAFFGQGTRLTVV.

The rearrangement uses TRBV7-8 and TRBJ2-3; no firm D call. There are 13 residues in the CDR3. Germline-derived CDR1 and CDR2 are SGHVS and FQNEAQ. Trimming left V 5 bases short and J 2 bases short, with 8 bases between. The chain's CDR3 is CASSQLATDTQYF. As DNA, the CDR3 is TGTGCCAGCAGCCAACTTGCCACAGATACGCAGTATTTT.

The chain links TRBV18 to TRBJ1-2; 11 bases line up with TRBD1. The J segment lost 6 bases and the V segment lost 4 bases, leaving 4 bases of the junction unmatched. Germline V lookup: CDR1 KGHSH, CDR2 LQKENI. This CDR3 is 14 amino acids long. The CDR3 nucleotides read TGTGCCAGCTCACGGACAGGGGGCTCCGATGGCTACACCTTC. Translated, it gives CASSRTGGSDGYTF. The whole variable domain, filled in from reference TRBV18 and TRBJ1-2, reads NAGVMQNPRHLVRRRGQEARLRCSPMKGHSHVYWYRQLPEEGLKFMVYLQKENIIDESGMPKERFSAEFPKEGPSILRIQQVVRGDSAAYFCASSRTGGSDGYTFGSGTRLTVV.

The count of this clone is one. This chain connects TRBV2 to TRBJ2-2, with 10 bases lining up with TRBD2. Germline CDR1 and CDR2: SNHLY and FYNNEI. The CDR3 loop spans 16 amino acids. V was clipped by 6 bases and J by 6 bases; unmatched bases: 10. CDR3 region: CASSGWASGRPGELFF. For the CDR3, the DNA is TGTGCCAGCAGCGGCTGGGCTAGCGGGAGACCCGGGGAGCTGTTTTTT.